This T cell receptor beta chain was obtained from a study of blood T cell repertoires in COVID-19. Per the study methods: Quantification of nucleated cells was approximated via reference gene primer amplification. The assay was immunoSEQ multiplex PCR, and TCRdb's table has in-frame clones only and misses some. That table furnishes V, J and clone size, whereas the DNA furnished D and trimming. Of about 280,000 clones listed, 82% are singletons. The participants were between about 18 and 90 years old and came from about two dozen US areas. Clinical histories supplied by participants themselves formed the basis of cohort assignment. Exposed volunteers were people who met a COVID-19 case within 2 weeks before study entry. The length of the CDR3 is 12 residues. Trimming stripped 5 bases from V and 3 bases from J, with 8 bases between.

The chain combines TRBV12-3 or TRBV12-4 with TRBJ2-7, with D hard to call. What was sequenced was PBMCs or T cells enriched from blood (not recorded which). This receptor was identified in a man aged 40-49 years who had been exposed to COVID-19. The CDR3 protein is CASSLVVYEQYF. In DNA, the CDR3 is TGTGCCAGCAGTCTAGTAGTCTACGAGCAGTACTTC.